Below are 13 T cell receptor beta chains sequenced from a single sample in a study of CD8 T cells in Susac syndrome. About 0.45 to 1 ug RNA was reverse transcribed with random hexamers. One entry per CDR3 protein, called by TCRdb with MiXCR from the immunoSEQ multiplex PCR reads. The data contain 150,000 to 200,000 distinct CDR3 sequences, 85% to 95% of them singletons. The sample taken for sequencing was CD8+ T cells from PBMCs. Source of these receptors: a human donor with Susac syndrome.

The chain carries TRBV7-9 and TRBJ1-1, with D possibly matching TRBD1 (5 bases). Per germline, CDR1 SEHNR and CDR2 FQNEAQ (reference sequence). Trimming cost V 5 bases and J 0 bases, with 22 bases left between them. The CDR3 length is 18 residues. The CDR3 here is CASSIVDAEGNMNTEAFF. The CDR3 bases are TGTGCCAGCAGCATAGTCGATGCCGAGGGGAACATGAACACTGAAGCTTTCTTT.

The chain uses TRBV11-2 and TRBJ2-7; D remains unclear. The germline V and J ends were trimmed by 1 base and 0 bases, with 7 bases remaining between them. This CDR3 is built from 14 residues. Germline assignment: CDR1 SGHAT and CDR2 FQNNGV. The CDR3 DNA sequence: TGTGCCAGCAGCTTAGGTTGGAGCTCCTACGAGCAGTACTTC. Translating it yields CASSLGWSSYEQYF.

V gene TRBV27 combines with J gene TRBJ1-6, with a weak D call TRBD1 (5 bases). Trimming shortened V by 6 bases and J by 2 bases, and 17 bases separated the two germline ends. The CDR3 is 17 amino acids. The germline V gene has CDR1 MNHEY and CDR2 SMNVEV (reference sequence). The CDR3 coding sequence is TGTGCCAGCAGGGGAGGGGAAGGCGGACCCTATAATTCACCCCTCCACTTT. Its translation is CASRGGEGGPYNSPLHF.

Only one count was recorded for this clonotype. The rearrangement uses TRBV12-3 or TRBV12-4 and TRBJ2-6; D is uncertain. This CDR3 is 15 amino acids long. V lost 6 bases to trimming and J lost 2 bases, with 11 bases between them. CDR3 nucleotide sequence: TGTGCCAGCAGGAAGAGAGGCGCTGGGGCCAACGTCCTGACTTTC. It codes for CASRKRGAGANVLTF.

The chain links TRBV29-1 to TRBJ2-5; 11 nucleotides match TRBD2. Germline lookup yields CDR1 SQVTM and CDR2 ANQGSEA. Losses at the gene ends were 0 bases for V and 4 bases for J; bases not matched to a gene: 1. The CDR3 totals 14 residues. CDR3 region: CSVEDLAGGETQYF. Here the CDR3 DNA reads TGCAGCGTTGAAGATCTAGCGGGAGGAGAGACCCAGTACTTC.

The chain links TRBV4-1 to TRBJ2-7, with TRBD2 matching 7 bases. Per the germline V gene, CDR1 is MGHRA and CDR2 is YSYEKL. The CDR3 is 17 amino acids. V was pared by 0 bases and J by 2 bases, with 10 bases of the junction left unmatched. The CDR3 DNA follows: TGCGCCAGCAGCCAAGATAAGCAGGGCCGGGGGGCCTACGAGCAGTACTTC. This translates into CASSQDKQGRGAYEQYF.

The chain uses TRBV5-1 and TRBJ2-2; 12 bases are shared with TRBD2. V lost 4 bases, J lost 6 bases, and 4 bases stayed unmatched. The V gene's germline CDR1 is SGHRS and CDR2 YFSETQ. CDR3 size: 15 residues. Here the CDR3 reads CASSRLAGDPGELFF. DNA of the CDR3: TGCGCCAGCAGCCGACTAGCGGGAGATCCCGGGGAGCTGTTTTTT.

CDR3 sequence: CASSPLAGGVTDTQYF. CDR3 in DNA: TGCGCCAGCAGCCCTTTGGCGGGAGGTGTTACAGATACGCAGTATTTT. The genes are TRBV4-1 and TRBJ2-3; 8 bases are shared with TRBD2. Germline V CDR1 and CDR2: MGHRA, YSYEKL. V trimming: 4 bases; J trimming: 3 bases; junction bases outside the gene matches: 9. The length of the CDR3 is 16 residues.

The gene calls are TRBV12-3 or TRBV12-4 and TRBJ1-1, with D maybe TRBD1 (6 bases). The germline V and J ends were trimmed by 1 base and 6 bases, with 6 bases remaining between them. The CDR3 is 12 amino acids. The CDR3 DNA reads TGTGCCAGCAGTTTAGGGGGGCCTGAAGCTTTCTTT. Amino acids: CASSLGGPEAFF.

This clonotype was observed once. The rearrangement uses TRBV30 and TRBJ1-1; maybe TRBD1 (5 bases). Trimming took 2 bases from V and 1 from J, leaving 11 bases between them. The CDR3 sequence is 14 residues long. Germline V gene data show CDR1 as GTSNPN and CDR2 as SVGIG (reference sequence). The CDR3 DNA is TGTGCCTGGAGTCCGGGACTTCCGAACACTGAAGCTTTCTTT. This codes for CAWSPGLPNTEAFF.

The chain carries TRBV5-1 and TRBJ2-1; 7 nucleotides line up with TRBD1. Germline V gives CDR1 SGHRS, CDR2 YFSETQ. The trim removed 5 bases at V and 9 bases at J, leaving 8 bases unmatched. The CDR3 totals 13 residues. CDR3 sequence reads: CASRTGNRGEQFF. The CDR3 DNA is TGCGCCAGCAGGACGGGGAACAGGGGTGAGCAGTTCTTC.

CDR3 nucleotides: TGTGCCAGCAGTGGGAGTGCAGCCACCTACGAGCAGTACTTC. It codes for CASSGSAATYEQYF. The rearrangement uses TRBV9 and TRBJ2-7; possible D gene TRBD2, 5 bases. This CDR3 spans 14 amino acids. The germline V gene has CDR1 SGDLS and CDR2 YYNGEE. The germline V and J ends were trimmed by 5 bases and 2 bases, with 14 bases remaining between them. The full variable domain, rest sourced from reference TRBV9 and TRBJ2-7, is DSGVTQTPKHLITATGQRVTLRCSPRSGDLSVYWYQQSLDQGLQFLIQYYNGEERAKGNILERFSAQQFPDLHSELNLSSLELGDSALYFCASSGSAATYEQYFGPGTRLTVT.

The rearrangement uses TRBV5-1 and TRBJ2-2; 7 positions match TRBD2. V dropped 3 bases and J dropped 6; count of bases not matched to a gene: 8. CDR1 and CDR2 (germline): SGHRS, YFSETQ. The CDR3 sequence is 15 residues long. CDR3 nucleotides: TGCGCCAGCAGCTCGGGCGGGGGTAACGCCGGGGAGCTGTTTTTT. Its translation: CASSSGGGNAGELFF.